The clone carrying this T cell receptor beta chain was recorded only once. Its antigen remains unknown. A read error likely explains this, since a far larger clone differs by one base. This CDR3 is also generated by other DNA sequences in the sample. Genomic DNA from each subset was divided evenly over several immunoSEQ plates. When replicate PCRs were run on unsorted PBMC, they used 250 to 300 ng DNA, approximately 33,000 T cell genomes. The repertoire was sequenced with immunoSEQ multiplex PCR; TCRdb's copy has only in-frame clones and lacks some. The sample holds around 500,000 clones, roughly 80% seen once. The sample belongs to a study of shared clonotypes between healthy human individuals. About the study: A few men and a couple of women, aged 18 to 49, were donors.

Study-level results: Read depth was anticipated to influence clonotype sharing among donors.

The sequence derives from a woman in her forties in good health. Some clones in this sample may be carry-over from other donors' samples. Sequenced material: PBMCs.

In DNA form, the CDR3 reads TGTGCCAGCTCACCCTGGACAGCCATGAACACCGAAGCTTTCTTT. Translation: CASSPWTAMNTEAFF. The gene calls are TRBV18 and TRBJ1-1, with a possible D match to TRBD1 (6 bases). The germline V gene has CDR1 KGHSH and CDR2 LQKENI. The CDR3 contains 15 residues.